This TCR beta chain was sequenced in a study of spatial heterogeneity in lung cancer. This CDR3 has 13 amino acids. Germline V CDR1 and CDR2: SGHRS, YFSETQ. The V gene end was trimmed by 6 bases and the J gene end by 8 bases; junction bases not matched to a gene: 5. From the 5' RACE reads, TCRdb called clonotypes with MiXCR, one entry per CDR3 protein. The sample has 60,000 to 80,000 distinct CDR3 sequences; about an eighth are singletons. Time point of the sample: sample taken at primary tumor resection. Tumor, nontumor lung or frozen PBMC supplied whole RNA, sequenced without sorting. V gene TRBV5-1 combines with J gene TRBJ2-1, with 10 bases lining up with TRBD2. The material was PBMCs, obtained at surgery. The receptor was isolated from a male donor with early-stage non-small cell lung cancer. The CDR3 protein is CASMGLAFDEQFF. Written as DNA, the CDR3 is TGCGCCAGCATGGGACTAGCGTTCGATGAGCAGTTCTTC.